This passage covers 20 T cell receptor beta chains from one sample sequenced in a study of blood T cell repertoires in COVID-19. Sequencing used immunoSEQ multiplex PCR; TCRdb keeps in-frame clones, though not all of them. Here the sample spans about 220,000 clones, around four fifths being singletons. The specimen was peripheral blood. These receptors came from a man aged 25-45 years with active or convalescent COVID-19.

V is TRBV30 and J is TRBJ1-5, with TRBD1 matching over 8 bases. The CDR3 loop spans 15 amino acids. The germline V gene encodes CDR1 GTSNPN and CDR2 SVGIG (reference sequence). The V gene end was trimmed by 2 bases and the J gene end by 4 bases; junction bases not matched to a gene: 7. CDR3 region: CAWSRGRGPNQPQHF. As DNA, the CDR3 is TGTGCCTGGAGTAGGGGCAGGGGGCCTAATCAGCCCCAGCATTTT.

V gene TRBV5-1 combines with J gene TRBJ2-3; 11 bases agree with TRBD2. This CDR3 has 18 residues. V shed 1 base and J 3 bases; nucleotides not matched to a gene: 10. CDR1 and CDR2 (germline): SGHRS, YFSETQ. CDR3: CASSLYGTSGMLTDTQYF. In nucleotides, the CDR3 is TGCGCCAGCAGCTTGTATGGGACTAGCGGTATGTTGACAGATACGCAGTATTTT.

CDR3 nucleotide sequence: TGTGCCAGTAGTGTACAACCTGGGACCCAGTACTTC. It translates to CASSVQPGTQYF. The chain combines TRBV19 with TRBJ2-5; D remains ambiguous. Deletions cut 5 bases from V and 7 bases from J, with 11 bases between. The CDR3 has 12 residues. Germline V gene lookup returns CDR1 LNHDA and CDR2 SQIVND (reference sequence).

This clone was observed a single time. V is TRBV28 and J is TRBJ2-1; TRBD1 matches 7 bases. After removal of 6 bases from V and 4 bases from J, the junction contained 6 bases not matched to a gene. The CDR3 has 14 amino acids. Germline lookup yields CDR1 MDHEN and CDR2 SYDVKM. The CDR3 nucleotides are TGTGCCAGCAGCGGGACAGCCAAATACAATGAGCAGTTCTTC. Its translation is CASSGTAKYNEQFF. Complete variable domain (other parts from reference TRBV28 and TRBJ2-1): DVKVTQSSRYLVKRTGEKVFLECVQDMDHENMFWYRQDPGLGLRLIYFSYDVKMKEKGDIPEGYSVSREKKERFSLILESASTNQTSMYLCASSGTAKYNEQFFGPGTRLTVL.

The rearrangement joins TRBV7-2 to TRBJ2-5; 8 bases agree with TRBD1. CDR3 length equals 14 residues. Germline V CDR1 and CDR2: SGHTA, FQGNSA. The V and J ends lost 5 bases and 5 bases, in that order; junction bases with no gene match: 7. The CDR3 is CASSGPGDRETQYF. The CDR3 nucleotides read TGTGCCAGCAGCGGACCAGGGGACAGGGAGACCCAGTACTTC.

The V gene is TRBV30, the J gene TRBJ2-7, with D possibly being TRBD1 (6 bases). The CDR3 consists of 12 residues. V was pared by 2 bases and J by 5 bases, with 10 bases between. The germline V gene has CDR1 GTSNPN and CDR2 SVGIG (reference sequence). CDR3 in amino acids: CAWSRGWDEQYF. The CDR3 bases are TGTGCCTGGAGTAGGGGGTGGGACGAGCAGTACTTC. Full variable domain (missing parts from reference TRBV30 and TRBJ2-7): SQTIHQWPATLVQPVGSPLSLECTVEGTSNPNLYWYRQAAGRGLQLLFYSVGIGQISSEVPQNLSASRPQDRQFILSSKKLLLSDSGFYLCAWSRGWDEQYFGPGTRLTVT.

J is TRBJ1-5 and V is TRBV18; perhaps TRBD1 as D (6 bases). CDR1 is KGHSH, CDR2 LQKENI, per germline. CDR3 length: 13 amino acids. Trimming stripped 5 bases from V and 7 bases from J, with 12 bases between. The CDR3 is CASSKGVQQPQHF. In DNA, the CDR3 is TGTGCCAGCTCAAAGGGGGTTCAGCAGCCCCAGCATTTT.

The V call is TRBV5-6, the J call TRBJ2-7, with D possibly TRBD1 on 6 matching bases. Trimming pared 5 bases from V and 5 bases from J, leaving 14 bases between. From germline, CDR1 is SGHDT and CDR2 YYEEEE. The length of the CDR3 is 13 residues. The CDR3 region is CASSDQGQNEQYF. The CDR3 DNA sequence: TGTGCCAGCAGTGATCAGGGGCAGAACGAGCAGTACTTC.

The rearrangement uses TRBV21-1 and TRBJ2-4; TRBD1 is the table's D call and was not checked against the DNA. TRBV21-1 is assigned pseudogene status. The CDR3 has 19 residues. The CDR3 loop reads CASSERGRVPFLAKNIQYF. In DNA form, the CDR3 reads TGTGCCAGCAGCGAAAGGGGCCGGGTCCCCTTTCTAGCCAAAAACATTCAGTACTTC.

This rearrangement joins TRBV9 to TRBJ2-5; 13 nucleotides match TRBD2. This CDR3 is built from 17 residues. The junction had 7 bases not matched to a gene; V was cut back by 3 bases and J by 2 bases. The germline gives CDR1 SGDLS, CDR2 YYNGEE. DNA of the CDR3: TGTGCCAGCAGCGACCGTGGGACTAGCGGGAAACAAGAGACCCAGTACTTC. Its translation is CASSDRGTSGKQETQYF. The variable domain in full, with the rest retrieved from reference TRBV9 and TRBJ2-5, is DSGVTQTPKHLITATGQRVTLRCSPRSGDLSVYWYQQSLDQGLQFLIQYYNGEERAKGNILERFSAQQFPDLHSELNLSSLELGDSALYFCASSDRGTSGKQETQYFGPGTRLLVL.

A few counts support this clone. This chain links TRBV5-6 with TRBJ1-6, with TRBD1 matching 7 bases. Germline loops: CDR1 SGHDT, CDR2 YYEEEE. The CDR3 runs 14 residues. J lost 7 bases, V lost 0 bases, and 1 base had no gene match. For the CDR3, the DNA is TGTGCCAGCAGCTTGGACAGGGGAAATTCACCCCTCCACTTT. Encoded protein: CASSLDRGNSPLHF.

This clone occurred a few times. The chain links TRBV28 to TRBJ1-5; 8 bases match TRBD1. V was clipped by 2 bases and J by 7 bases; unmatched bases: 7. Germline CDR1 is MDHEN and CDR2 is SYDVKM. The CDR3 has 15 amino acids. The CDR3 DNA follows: TGTGCCAGCAGTTTAACCCCGGACAGGGTCCAGCCCCAGCATTTT. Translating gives CASSLTPDRVQPQHF.

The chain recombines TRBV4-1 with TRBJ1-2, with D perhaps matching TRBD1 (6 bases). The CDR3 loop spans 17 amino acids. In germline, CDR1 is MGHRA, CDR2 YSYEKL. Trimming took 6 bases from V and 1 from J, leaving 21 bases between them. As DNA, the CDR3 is TGCGCCAGCAGGCTATTGCAAGGGGGTGGGCTTAACTATGGCTACACCTTC. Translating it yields CASRLLQGGGLNYGYTF.

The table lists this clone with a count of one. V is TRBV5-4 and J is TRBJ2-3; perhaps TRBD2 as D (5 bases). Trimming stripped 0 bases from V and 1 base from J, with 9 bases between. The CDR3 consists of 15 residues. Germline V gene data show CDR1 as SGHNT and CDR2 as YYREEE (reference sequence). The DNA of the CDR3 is TGTGCCAGCAGCTTGGATTACGGGGGCACAGATACGCAGTATTTT. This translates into CASSLDYGGTDTQYF.

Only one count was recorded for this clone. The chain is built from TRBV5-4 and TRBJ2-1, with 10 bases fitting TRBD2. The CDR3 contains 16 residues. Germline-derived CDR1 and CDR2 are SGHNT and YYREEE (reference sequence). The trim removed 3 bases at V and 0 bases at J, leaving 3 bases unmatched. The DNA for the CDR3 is TGTGCCAGCAGCTGGCGACTAGCGGGCTCCTACAATGAGCAGTTCTTC. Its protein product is CASSWRLAGSYNEQFF.

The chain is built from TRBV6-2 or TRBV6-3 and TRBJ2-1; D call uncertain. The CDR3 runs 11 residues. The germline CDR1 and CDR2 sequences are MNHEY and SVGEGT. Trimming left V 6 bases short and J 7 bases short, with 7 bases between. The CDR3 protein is CASSHMNEQFF. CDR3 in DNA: TGTGCCAGCAGCCATATGAATGAGCAGTTCTTC.

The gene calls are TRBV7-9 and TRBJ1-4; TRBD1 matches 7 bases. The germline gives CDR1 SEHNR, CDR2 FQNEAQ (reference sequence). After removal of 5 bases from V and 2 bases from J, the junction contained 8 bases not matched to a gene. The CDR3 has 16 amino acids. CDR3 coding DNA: TGTGCCAGCAGCGAACCAAGGGGGCTGACTAATGAAAAACTGTTTTTT. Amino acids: CASSEPRGLTNEKLFF.

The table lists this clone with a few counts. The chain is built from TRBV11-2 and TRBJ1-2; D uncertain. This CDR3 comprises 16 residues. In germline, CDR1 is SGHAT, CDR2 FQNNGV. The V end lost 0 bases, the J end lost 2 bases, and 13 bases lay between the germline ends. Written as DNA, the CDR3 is TGTGCCAGCAGCTTAGAGGTCCAGGTAGGAAACTATGGCTACACCTTC. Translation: CASSLEVQVGNYGYTF. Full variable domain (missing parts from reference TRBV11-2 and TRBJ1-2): EAGVAQSPRYKIIEKRQSVAFWCNPISGHATLYWYQQILGQGPKLLIQFQNNGVVDDSQLPKDRFSAERLKGVDSTLKIQPAKLEDSAVYLCASSLEVQVGNYGYTFGSGTRLTVV.

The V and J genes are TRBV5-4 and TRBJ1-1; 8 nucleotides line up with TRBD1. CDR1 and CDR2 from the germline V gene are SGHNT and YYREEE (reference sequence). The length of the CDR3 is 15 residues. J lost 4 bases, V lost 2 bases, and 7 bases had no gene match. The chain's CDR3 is CASSLAGQGSTEAFF. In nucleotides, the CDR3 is TGTGCCAGCAGCTTAGCCGGACAGGGCAGCACTGAAGCTTTCTTT. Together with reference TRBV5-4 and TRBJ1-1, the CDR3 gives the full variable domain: ETGVTQSPTHLIKTRGQQVTLRCSSQSGHNTVSWYQQALGQGPQFIFQYYREEENGRGNFPPRFSGLQFPNYSSELNVNALELDDSALYLCASSLAGQGSTEAFFGQGTRLTVV.

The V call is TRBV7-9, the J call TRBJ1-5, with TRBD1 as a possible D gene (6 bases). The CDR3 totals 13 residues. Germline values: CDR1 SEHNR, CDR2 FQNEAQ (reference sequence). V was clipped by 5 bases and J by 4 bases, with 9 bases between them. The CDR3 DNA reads TGTGCCAGCAGCGCCGACAGGAATCAGCCCCAGCATTTT. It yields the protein CASSADRNQPQHF. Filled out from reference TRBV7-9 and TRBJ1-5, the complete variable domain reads DTGVSQNPRHKITKRGQNVTFRCDPISEHNRLYWYRQTLGQGPEFLTYFQNEAQLEKSRLLSDRFSAERPKGSFSTLEIQRTEQGDSAMYLCASSADRNQPQHFGDGTRLSIL.